Listed below are T cell receptor beta chains from one sample, sequenced in a study of blood T cell repertoires in COVID-19. This table comes from immunoSEQ multiplex PCR, and its TCRdb copy is limited to in-frame clones, with some not included. The sample yields fewer than 200,000 clones, around 83% seen once. The source material was PBMCs or T cells enriched from blood (not recorded which). These receptors originate from a woman between 50 and 59 years old in a cohort exposed to, infected with or recovered from COVID-19 (not recorded which). CDR3s include the opening cysteine and the closing phenylalanine or tryptophan. The D gene is left open where the match is weak. Clone size, where shown, is once, few, many, or a class for clones that have expanded.

cdr3_length d_call j_call v_call clone_size cdr3_nt cdr3_aa
20 TRBD2 TRBJ2-4 TRBV15 - TGTGCCACCCCAAGATCCCCAACCCCTCCTAGCGGGAGGGCCAAAAACATTCAGTACTTC CATPRSPTPPSGRAKNIQYF
16 - TRBJ2-1 TRBV3-1/TRBV3-2 - TGTGCCAGCAGCCCTGGCAGGGCAACTCCGCTCAATGAGCAGTTCTTC CASSPGRATPLNEQFF
17 TRBD2 TRBJ2-1 TRBV19 once TGTGCCAGTACCCCGTGGAGCGGGGGGCCGCAAAGCAATGAGCAGTTCTTC CASTPWSGGPQSNEQFF
14 TRBD1 TRBJ1-2 TRBV9 - TGTGCCAGCAGCTTCACCGGGACAGACTATGGCTACACCTTC CASSFTGTDYGYTF
16 - TRBJ1-4 TRBV28 - TGTGCCAGCAGCCTTTCAGGGAAATCGTCTAATGAAAAACTGTTTTTT CASSLSGKSSNEKLFF
15 - TRBJ1-3 TRBV28 - TGTGCCAGCAGTTTAAATAGGACACCTGGAAACACCATATATTTT CASSLNRTPGNTIYF
15 - TRBJ2-5 TRBV19 - TGTGCCAGTAGCCAAGTACTAGCACACCGAGAGACCCAGTACTTC CASSQVLAHRETQYF
16 - TRBJ1-6 TRBV19 - TGTGCCAGTAGCGCAAAAGGGGGCTCCTATAATTCACCCCTCCACTTT CASSAKGGSYNSPLHF
19 TRBD1 TRBJ2-7 TRBV7-9 few TGTGCCAGCAGCGAACCGGGACAGGGCTCCCCAGTTTTGGCCTACGAGCAGTACTTC CASSEPGQGSPVLAYEQYF
15 - TRBJ2-7 TRBV3-1/TRBV3-2 - TGTGCCAGCAGCCAAGACATCGGGGAGGTGGGCGAGCAGTACTTC CASSQDIGEVGEQYF
12 - TRBJ1-2 TRBV6-5 - TGTGCCAGCACGACAGACCTTTCTGGCTACACCTTC CASTTDLSGYTF
12 - TRBJ2-5 TRBV9 - TGTGCCAGCAGCGTAGATGCGAATACCCAGTACTTC CASSVDANTQYF
15 TRBD2 TRBJ2-3 TRBV7-6 - TGTGCCAGCAGCTTGGCTAGCGGGAGTCGAGATACGCAGTATTTT CASSLASGSRDTQYF
13 - TRBJ2-7 TRBV3-1/TRBV3-2 - TGTGCCAGCAGCCAATCAGTAATGAACAGGCAGTACTTC CASSQSVMNRQYF
15 - TRBJ2-3 TRBV5-6 - TGTGCCAGCAGCTCGGTCTCTGGAGGGTCGGATACGCAGTATTTT CASSSVSGGSDTQYF
14 TRBD1 TRBJ1-5 TRBV19 - TGTGCCAGTAGTGTCAGGGACAGCCATCAGCCCCAGCATTTT CASSVRDSHQPQHF
14 TRBD1 TRBJ2-5 TRBV27 - TGTGCCAGCAGTCGGGACAGGGCGGCGGAGACCCAGTACTTC CASSRDRAAETQYF
13 TRBD1 TRBJ2-5 TRBV29-1 - TGCAGCGTTGACCGGACAGGACAAGAGACCCAGTACTTC CSVDRTGQETQYF
14 TRBD1 TRBJ1-4 TRBV28 - TGTGCCAGCAGTTTTCGGCAGGGGGTTGAAAAACTGTTTTTT CASSFRQGVEKLFF
15 - TRBJ2-1 TRBV6-5 - TGTGCCAGCAGGATCGACTTGGGCTCCTACAATGAGCAGTTCTTC CASRIDLGSYNEQFF
13 TRBD1 TRBJ1-5 TRBV2 - TGTGCCAGCAGCCGGACAGGGAATCAGCCCCAGCATTTT CASSRTGNQPQHF
16 - TRBJ2-1 TRBV3-1/TRBV3-2 - TGTGCCAGCAGCCAAGTGCCCAGCGAGGGCCCAAATGAGCAGTTCTTC CASSQVPSEGPNEQFF
12 TRBD1 TRBJ1-1 TRBV6-6 - TGTGCCAGCAGTTACTCGGACAGGGAAGCTTTCTTT CASSYSDREAFF
12 - TRBJ1-1 TRBV7-9 few TGTGCCAGCAGTAGCTTTATCACTGAAGCTTTCTTT CASSSFITEAFF
19 TRBD2 TRBJ2-1 TRBV28 once TGTGCCAGCAGTCTCCGACTAGCGGGAGTAGTGTTCTCCTACAATGAGCAGTTCTTC CASSLRLAGVVFSYNEQFF
14 - TRBJ2-5 TRBV5-1 - TGCGCCAGCAGCTTGGGAGCGGGCCAGGAGACCCAGTACTTC CASSLGAGQETQYF
13 TRBD1 TRBJ2-7 TRBV28 - TGTGCCAGCAGGCGGACAGGGAAGGGCGAGCAGTACTTC CASRRTGKGEQYF
14 TRBD1 TRBJ1-1 TRBV30 - TGTGCCTGGGAGACAGGGCGGGGGAACACTGAAGCTTTCTTT CAWETGRGNTEAFF
13 - TRBJ1-2 TRBV2 - TGTGCCAGCAGGGCGGGGATGGGAGATGGCTACACCTTC CASRAGMGDGYTF
14 - TRBJ2-5 TRBV11-3 - TGTGCCAGCAGAAAAGCCGGGTCGACCGAGACCCAGTACTTC CASRKAGSTETQYF
16 TRBD1 TRBJ1-5 TRBV5-4 - TGTGCCAGCAGCGGACAGGGAAAGAGGAGCAATCAGCCCCAGCATTTT CASSGQGKRSNQPQHF
15 TRBD1 TRBJ2-3 TRBV5-1 - TGCGCCAGCAGCTACCTCGGGACAGATCCAGATACGCAGTATTTT CASSYLGTDPDTQYF